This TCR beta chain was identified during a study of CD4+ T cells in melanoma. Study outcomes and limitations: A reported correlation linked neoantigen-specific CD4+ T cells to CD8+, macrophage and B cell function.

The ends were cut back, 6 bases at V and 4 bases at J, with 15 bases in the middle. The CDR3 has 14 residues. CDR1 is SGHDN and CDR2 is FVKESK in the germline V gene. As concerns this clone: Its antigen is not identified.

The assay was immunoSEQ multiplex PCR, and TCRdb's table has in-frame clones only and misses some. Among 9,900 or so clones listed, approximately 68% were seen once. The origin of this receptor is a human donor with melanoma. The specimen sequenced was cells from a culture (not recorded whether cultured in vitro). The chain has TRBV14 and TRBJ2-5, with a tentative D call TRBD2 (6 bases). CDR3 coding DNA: TGTGCCAGCAGGGATGGGGGAGCGGGAGAGACCCAGTACTTC. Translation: CASRDGGAGETQYF.